Here is one T cell receptor (beta chain) with its context. The antigen is undetermined. This CDR3 has 12 residues. The data are from a study of CXCR3-negative and CXCR3-positive naive CD8 T cells. Overall study context: For each library, about 1.5 +/- 0.3 million TRB reads were obtained, some 140 million in total.

Regarding the study as a whole: Naive subsets expressed similar surface CD5; TRB CDR3 features served to infer TCR strength. Similar TRBV-TRBJ usage characterized naive CXCR3-negative and CXCR3-positive cells; memory cells differed.

With UMI labels, 5' RACE was used to prepare the TRB cDNA libraries. TCRdb reprocessed the 5' RACE reads and stores each CDR3 protein as one record, lacking DNA. The listing contains 20,000 to 25,000 distinct CDR3 sequences. The sequencing sample was made of memory CD8+ T cells from blood. The gene calls are TRBV12-3 or TRBV12-4 and TRBJ1-1. This TCR derives from a human donor in good health. Some clones in this sample may be carry-over from other donors' samples. This CDR3 is CASSDRRTEAFF.